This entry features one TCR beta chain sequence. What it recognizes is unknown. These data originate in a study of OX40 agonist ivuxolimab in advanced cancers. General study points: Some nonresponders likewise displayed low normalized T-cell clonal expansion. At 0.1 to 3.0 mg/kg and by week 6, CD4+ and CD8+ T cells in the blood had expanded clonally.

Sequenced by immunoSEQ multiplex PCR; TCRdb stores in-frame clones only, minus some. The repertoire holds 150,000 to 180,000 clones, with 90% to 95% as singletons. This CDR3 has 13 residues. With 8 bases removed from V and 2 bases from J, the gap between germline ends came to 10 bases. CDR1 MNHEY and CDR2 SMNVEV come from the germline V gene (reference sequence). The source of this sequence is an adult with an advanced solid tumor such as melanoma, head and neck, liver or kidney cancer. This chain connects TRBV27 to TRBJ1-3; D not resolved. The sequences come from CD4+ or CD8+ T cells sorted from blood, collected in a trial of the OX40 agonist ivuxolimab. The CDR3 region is CASCPFAGNTIYF. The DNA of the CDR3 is TGTGCCAGCTGCCCCTTCGCTGGAAACACCATATATTTT.